These T cell receptor beta chains were read from a single sample in a study of T cell responses to AZD1222 COVID-19 vaccine. Sequenced by immunoSEQ multiplex PCR; TCRdb stores in-frame clones only, minus some. The sample shows nearly 90,000 clones, 70% to 90% of them seen only once. Sequences were derived from peripheral blood, sampled on day 0 of MenACWY control vaccination. The source is an adult in good health. CDR3s include the opening cysteine and the closing phenylalanine or tryptophan.

CDR3 length | J gene | V gene | CDR3 protein
15 | TRBJ2-3 | TRBV11-3 | CASSSRGGDTDTQYF
13 | TRBJ1-1 | TRBV5-4 | CASSRQGGTEAFF
17 | TRBJ2-1 | TRBV5-4 | CASSLGQGTLSNREQFF
16 | TRBJ2-5 | TRBV9 | CASSASLAGGLETQYF
15 | TRBJ1-1 | TRBV30 | CAWSPYGGGETEAFF
13 | TRBJ2-7 | TRBV12-3/TRBV12-4 | CASSLSGAREQYF
13 | TRBJ1-1 | TRBV3-1/TRBV3-2 | CASSQSDRGLAFF
14 | TRBJ2-7 | TRBV6-1 | CASSESGGPYEQYF
15 | TRBJ2-5 | TRBV15 | CATSRDLGERETQYF
16 | TRBJ2-7 | TRBV5-1 | CASSTAGTGSGYEQYF
12 | TRBJ1-2 | TRBV5-4 | CASSFGDYGYTF
14 | TRBJ1-3 | TRBV30 | CAWSVGSLGNTIYF
17 | TRBJ2-5 | TRBV11-3 | CASSLGAYSALQETQYF
15 | TRBJ2-7 | TRBV15 | CATSRALAGTYEQYF
11 | TRBJ2-2 | TRBV13 | CASSFTGELFF
18 | TRBJ2-5 | TRBV11-2 | CASSLDPGSGRKGETQYF
13 | TRBJ2-1 | TRBV21-1 | CASRRRGGDEQFF
13 | TRBJ1-1 | TRBV12-3/TRBV12-4 | CASTSAVNTEAFF
15 | TRBJ1-5 | TRBV30 | CAWTQGSANNQPQHF
15 | TRBJ1-3 | TRBV6-5 | CASSWDRSSGNTIYF
14 | TRBJ1-5 | TRBV7-8 | CASSLVKGHLNQHF
13 | TRBJ1-2 | TRBV2 | CASSGQGDYGYTF
14 | TRBJ1-5 | TRBV3-1/TRBV3-2 | CASSPGRGDQPQHF
15 | TRBJ1-5 | TRBV18 | CASSPGGDPNQPQHF
14 | TRBJ1-2 | TRBV3-1/TRBV3-2 | CASSQPPGWGGYTF
15 | TRBJ1-2 | TRBV29-1 | CSVVGGRGLGYGYTF
14 | TRBJ1-1 | TRBV6-5 | CASSRQGLGTEAFF
11 | TRBJ2-1 | TRBV20-1 | CSATDVYEQFF
13 | TRBJ1-1 | TRBV10-2 | CASSETMNTEAFF
11 | TRBJ1-2 | TRBV5-4 | CAIGQVPRLTF
13 | TRBJ2-1 | TRBV5-6 | CASSTGRRNEQFF
13 | TRBJ1-1 | TRBV29-1 | CSVGAQGTTEAFF
14 | TRBJ2-5 | TRBV7-2 | CASSLTGAQETQYF
13 | TRBJ2-1 | TRBV6-5 | CATQPPGINEQFF
15 | TRBJ1-1 | TRBV15 | CATSRDRRSNTEAFF
15 | TRBJ1-3 | TRBV3-1/TRBV3-2 | CASSQGRNSGNTIYF
13 | TRBJ1-1 | TRBV6-1 | CASSESTDSQAFF
17 | TRBJ1-1 | TRBV5-1 | CASSLSSGVRMNTEAFF
13 | TRBJ1-2 | TRBV28 | CASSFAAFYGYTF
13 | TRBJ2-5 | TRBV19 | CASSNWRGETQYF
15 | TRBJ2-3 | TRBV6-5 | CASLQGGMVTDTQYF
17 | TRBJ1-3 | TRBV5-6 | CASSPQLTQGERNTIYF
15 | TRBJ1-1 | TRBV4-2 | CASSQRRQMGTEAFF
14 | TRBJ1-1 | TRBV11-2 | CASSLEPGAPEAFF
14 | TRBJ2-2 | TRBV5-1 | CASSRGTNTGELFF
15 | TRBJ2-2 | TRBV20-1 | CSASPGPINTGELFF